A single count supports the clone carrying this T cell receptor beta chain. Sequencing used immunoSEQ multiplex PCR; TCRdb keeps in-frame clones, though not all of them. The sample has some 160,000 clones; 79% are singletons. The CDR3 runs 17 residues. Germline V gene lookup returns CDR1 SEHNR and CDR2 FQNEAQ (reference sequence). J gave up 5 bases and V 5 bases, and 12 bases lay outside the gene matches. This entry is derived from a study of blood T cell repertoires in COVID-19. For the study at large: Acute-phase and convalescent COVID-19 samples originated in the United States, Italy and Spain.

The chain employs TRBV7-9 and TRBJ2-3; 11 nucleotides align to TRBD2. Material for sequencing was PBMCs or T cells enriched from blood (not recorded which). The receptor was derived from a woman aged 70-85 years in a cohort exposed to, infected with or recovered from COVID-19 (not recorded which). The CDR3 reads CASSRAGTSGPVDTQYF. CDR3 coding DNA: TGTGCCAGCAGCCGGGCAGGGACTAGCGGACCGGTAGATACGCAGTATTTT.